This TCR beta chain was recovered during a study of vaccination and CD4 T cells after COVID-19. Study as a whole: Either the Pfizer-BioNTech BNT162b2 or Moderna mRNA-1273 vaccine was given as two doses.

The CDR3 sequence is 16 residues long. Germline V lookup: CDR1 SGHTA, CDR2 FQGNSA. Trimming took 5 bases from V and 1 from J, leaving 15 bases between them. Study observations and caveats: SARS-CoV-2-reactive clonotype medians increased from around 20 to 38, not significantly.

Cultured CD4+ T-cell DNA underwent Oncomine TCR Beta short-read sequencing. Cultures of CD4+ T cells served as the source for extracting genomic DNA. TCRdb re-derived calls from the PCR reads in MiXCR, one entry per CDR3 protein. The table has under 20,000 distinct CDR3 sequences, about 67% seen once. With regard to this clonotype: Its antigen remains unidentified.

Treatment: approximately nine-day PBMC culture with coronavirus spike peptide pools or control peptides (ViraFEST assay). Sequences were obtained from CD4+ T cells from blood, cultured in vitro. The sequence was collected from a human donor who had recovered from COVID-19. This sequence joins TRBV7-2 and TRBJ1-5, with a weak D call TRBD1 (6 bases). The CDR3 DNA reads TGTGCCAGCAGCCGATACGGGGGGCGCAGCAATCAGCCCCAGCATTTT. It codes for CASSRYGGRSNQPQHF.